The 16 T cell receptor beta chains in this list originate from one sample, sequenced in a study of beta chain features in type 1 diabetes. Notes on the study in general: In every one of the four CD4+ subsets, TCRB CDR3s were moderately but significantly shorter in Type 1 diabetes patients.

The whole isolated RNA underwent reverse transcription, so sequencing captured expressed TCRB transcripts. Only in-frame clones appear in the TCRdb table, and some are missing; sequencing was by immunoSEQ multiplex PCR. Altogether 550,000 to 850,000 clones are present, roughly 13% being singletons, with the ten largest covering 0.02% to 0.025%. Antigens of these TCRs are unknown. Material: naive CD4+ T cells from blood. The receptors here all came from a man younger than 35 with type 1 diabetes.

V usage is TRBV2 and J usage is TRBJ1-3; 8 bases fit TRBD1. V trimming: 4 bases; J trimming: 4 bases; junction bases outside the gene matches: 9. CDR1 and CDR2 from the germline V gene are SNHLY and FYNNEI. The CDR3 sequence is 16 residues long. The CDR3 region is CASSVSAGGDGNTIYF. The CDR3 region has the DNA TGTGCCAGCAGTGTATCGGCAGGGGGCGACGGAAACACCATATATTTT.

This clone was observed a handful of times. The CDR3 loop reads CASSTPSLARTGELFF. The CDR3 nucleotides are TGTGCCAGCAGTACCCCCAGTCTAGCTAGAACCGGGGAGCTGTTTTTT. V and J are TRBV6-6 and TRBJ2-2, with TRBD2 as a possible D gene (5 bases). CDR1 and CDR2 (germline): MNHNY, SVGAGI (reference sequence). This CDR3 has 16 amino acids. V was pared by 5 bases and J by 5 bases, with 18 bases between.

The V call is TRBV5-1, the J call TRBJ2-3; unclear D gene. The length of the CDR3 is 16 residues. V dropped 0 bases and J dropped 5 bases, with 16 bases sitting between them. CDR1 SGHRS and CDR2 YFSETQ come from the germline V gene. The CDR3 here is CASSLGSDPGRDTQYF. The CDR3 DNA reads as TGCGCCAGCAGCTTGGGCAGCGACCCTGGCAGAGATACGCAGTATTTT.

The chain links TRBV27 to TRBJ2-1, with D possibly called TRBD1 or TRBD2 (6 bases each). The CDR3 spans 16 residues. Germline V gives CDR1 MNHEY, CDR2 SMNVEV (reference sequence). Trimming removed 11 bases at V and 6 bases at J, with 26 bases between. CDR3: CACKRSWSRGGNEQFF. As DNA, the CDR3 is TGTGCCTGTAAAAGGTCCTGGAGCAGGGGAGGCAATGAGCAGTTCTTC.

The chain couples TRBV7-9 to TRBJ2-1; a weak D match, TRBD1 (5 bases). The V gene lost 4 bases and the J gene lost 14 bases, with 15 bases spanning the gap. Per germline, CDR1 SEHNR and CDR2 FQNEAQ (reference sequence). The CDR3 spans 12 residues. CDR3 sequence (DNA): TGTGCCAGCAGCTCAGGGTTCTTTTTTGAGTTCTTC. Translating it yields CASSSGFFFEFF.

The chain's CDR3 is CASSGEAISSSTDTQYF. CDR3 DNA: TGTGCCAGCAGTGGGGAAGCGATTTCTTCTAGCACAGATACGCAGTATTTT. The chain couples TRBV6-1 to TRBJ2-3; D remains unclear. The CDR3 consists of 17 residues. V was trimmed by 4 bases and J by 0 bases, leaving 17 bases between them. The germline V gene has CDR1 MNHNS and CDR2 SASEGT.

This clone was counted a few times. The rearrangement links TRBV6-1 to TRBJ2-7, with 7 bases lining up with TRBD1. CDR3 length: 12 residues. Germline CDR1 reads MNHNS; CDR2 reads SASEGT. The V segment lost 6 bases and the J segment 2 bases; nucleotides outside the gene matches: 1. The DNA of the CDR3 is TGTGCCAGCAGAGACAGGGCCTACGAGCAGTACTTC. This encodes CASRDRAYEQYF.

The table lists this clone with a few counts. The chain links TRBV5-8 to TRBJ2-7; weak D call: TRBD2 (5 bases). V dropped 5 bases and J dropped 4 bases, with 16 bases sitting between them. Per the germline V gene, CDR1 is SGHTS and CDR2 is YDEGEE. The length of the CDR3 is 14 residues. The CDR3 region has the DNA TGTGCCAGCAGGTTTAGTGGTAGGGAGTACGAGCAGTACTTC. Translating gives CASRFSGREYEQYF.

There are a few counts of this clone. V is TRBV5-4 and J is TRBJ2-3; D is uncertain. The CDR3 sequence is 11 residues long. Germline CDR1 reads SGHNT; CDR2 reads YYREEE (reference sequence). V was shortened by 4 bases and J by 3 bases, with 3 bases between the two germline ends. CDR3 region: CASSVTDTQYF. The DNA for the CDR3 is TGTGCCAGCAGCGTGACAGATACGCAGTATTTT.

The rearrangement joins TRBV9 to TRBJ2-3, with TRBD1 matching 11 bases. This CDR3 region has 14 residues. The V segment lost 6 bases and the J segment 4 bases; nucleotides outside the gene matches: 4. CDR1 and CDR2 from the germline V gene are SGDLS and YYNGEE. The CDR3 spells CASTGTGGPDTQYF. The CDR3 coding sequence is TGTGCCAGCACTGGGACAGGGGGACCAGATACGCAGTATTTT.

This clone was counted a few times. The chain carries TRBV7-9 and TRBJ2-7, with D perhaps TRBD2 (5 bases). The germline gives CDR1 SEHNR, CDR2 FQNEAQ (reference sequence). V gave up 4 bases and J gave up 7 bases, with 20 bases separating them. This CDR3 is 15 amino acids long. DNA for the CDR3: TGTGCCAGCAGCTCAAGCGGTGGGGTGCCTGGAGAGCAGTACTTC. This encodes CASSSSGGVPGEQYF.

The V gene is TRBV28, the J gene TRBJ2-7; 8 bases line up with TRBD1. The CDR3 spans 12 residues. V was clipped by 4 bases and J by 12 bases; unmatched bases: 8. Germline V lookup: CDR1 MDHEN, CDR2 SYDVKM. CDR3 DNA sequence: TGTGCCAGCAGTTCCACCGGACAGGGCGCGTACTTC. This translates into CASSSTGQGAYF.

The table lists this clone with a few counts. This rearrangement joins TRBV29-1 to TRBJ2-1, with no clear D. In germline, CDR1 is SQVTM, CDR2 ANQGSEA. This CDR3 has 13 amino acids. Trimming pared 7 bases from V and 2 bases from J, leaving 12 bases between. The CDR3 bases are TGCAGCGGAAAGGGTACCCCCTACAATGAGCAGTTCTTC. It translates to CSGKGTPYNEQFF.

To note about this clone: The same CDR3 also results from other DNA sequences found in this sample. The chain carries TRBV11-2 and TRBJ2-3, with D unclear. CDR3 length: 13 amino acids. V lost 1 base and J 2 bases, leaving 4 bases between the germline ends. Germline V gene data show CDR1 as SGHAT and CDR2 as FQNNGV. The CDR3 reads CASSLGTTDTQYF. CDR3 DNA: TGTGCCAGCAGCTTAGGTACCACAGATACGCAGTATTTT.

In its sample, this clone was seen a few times. The rearrangement links TRBV30 to TRBJ1-2; D not resolved. CDR1 is GTSNPN, CDR2 SVGIG, per germline (reference sequence). This CDR3 has 11 residues. The V end lost 4 bases, the J end lost 8 bases, and 11 bases lay between the germline ends. The CDR3 DNA reads as TGTGCCTGGACTCAATCCGGGGGCTACACCTTC. This encodes CAWTQSGGYTF. The full variable domain, with the rest looked up from reference TRBV30 and TRBJ1-2, is SQTIHQWPATLVQPVGSPLSLECTVEGTSNPNLYWYRQAAGRGLQLLFYSVGIGQISSEVPQNLSASRPQDRQFILSSKKLLLSDSGFYLCAWTQSGGYTFGSGTRLTVV.

This sequence joins TRBV18 and TRBJ1-6, with 7 bases fitting TRBD1. This CDR3 region has 17 residues. Germline V gene data show CDR1 as KGHSH and CDR2 as LQKENI. V lost 4 bases, J lost 10 bases, and 16 bases stayed unmatched. CDR3 sequence (DNA): TGTGCCAGCTCACACGATAAAACAGGGGTGCGAGGATCACCCCTCCACTTT. It translates to CASSHDKTGVRGSPLHF.